This TCR beta chain was documented in a study of identical twins. Study-wide points: Zero-insertion analyses could be partly confounded by invariant MAIT and iNKT cells.

With V trimmed by 2 bases and J by 6 bases, 10 bases remained unmatched. The CDR3 covers 16 residues. Turning to this clonotype: Its specificity is unknown.

The authors used template switching to add a universal primer site and gave cDNA unique molecular identifiers. TCRdb reanalysed the 5' RACE reads using MiXCR and keeps one entry per CDR3 protein. Counted here are more than 1.5 million distinct CDR3 sequences, around 29% occurring once; the ten biggest clones make up under 0.35%. Sequencing was done on a sample of cord blood. The rearrangement uses TRBV12-3 or TRBV12-4 and TRBJ2-1; 7 nucleotides align to TRBD2. The receptor comes from a newborn girl in good health. The CDR3 loop reads CASSLFGGSISNEQFF. CDR3 DNA sequence: TGTGCCAGCAGTTTATTCGGCGGGAGTATAAGCAATGAGCAGTTCTTC.